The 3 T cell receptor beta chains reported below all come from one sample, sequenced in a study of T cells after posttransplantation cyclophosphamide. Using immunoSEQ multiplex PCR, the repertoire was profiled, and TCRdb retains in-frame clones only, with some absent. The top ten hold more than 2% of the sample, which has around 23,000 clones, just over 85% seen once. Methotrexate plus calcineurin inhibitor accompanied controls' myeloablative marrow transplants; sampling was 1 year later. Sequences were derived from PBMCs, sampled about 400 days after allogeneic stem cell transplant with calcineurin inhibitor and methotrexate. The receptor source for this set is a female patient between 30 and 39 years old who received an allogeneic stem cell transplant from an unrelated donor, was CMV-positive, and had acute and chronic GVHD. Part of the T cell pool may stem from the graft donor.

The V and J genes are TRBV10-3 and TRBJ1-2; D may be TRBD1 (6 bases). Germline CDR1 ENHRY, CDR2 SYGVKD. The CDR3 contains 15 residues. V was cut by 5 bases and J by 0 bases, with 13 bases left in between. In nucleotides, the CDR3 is TGTGCCATCAGTAATTTCAGGGGTTCTAACTATGGCTACACCTTC. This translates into CAISNFRGSNYGYTF.

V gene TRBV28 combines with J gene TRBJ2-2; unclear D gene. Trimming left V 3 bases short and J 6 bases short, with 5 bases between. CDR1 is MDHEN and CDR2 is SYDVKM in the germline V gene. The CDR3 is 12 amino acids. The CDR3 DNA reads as TGTGCCAGCAGTTTCTCTTCCGGGGAGCTGTTTTTT. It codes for CASSFSSGELFF.

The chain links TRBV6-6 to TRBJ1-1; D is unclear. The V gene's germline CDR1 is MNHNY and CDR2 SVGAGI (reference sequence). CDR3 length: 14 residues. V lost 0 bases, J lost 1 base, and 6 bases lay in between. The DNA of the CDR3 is TGTGCCAGCAGTTACTCGATCAGGAACACTGAAGCTTTCTTT. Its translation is CASSYSIRNTEAFF.